This T cell receptor (beta chain) was captured in a study of post-analysis software for immune sequencing data (dated by TCRdb to about 2015). For the wider study: Disease courses on record covered relapsing-remitting, secondary progressive and progressive-relapsing multiple sclerosis, though some patients had no subtype annotation. The multiple sclerosis patient repertoires were compared with 11 previously published healthy control repertoires from donors aged about 6 to 28 years. A subset of samples was prepared in parallel using single-end sample barcoding, then pooled and co-amplified after Illumina adapter ligation.

Worth noting for this clonotype: What this receptor recognizes is not known. There are no base qualities to consult, and no much larger clone falls within one base.

To demonstrate the VDJtools post-analysis software, the study profiled TCR beta repertoires from the peripheral blood of 10 to 15 young patients with multiple sclerosis. Multiple sclerosis patients were children and adolescents aged roughly 6 to 16 years. The V and J ends are trimmed by 2 bases and 0 bases, leaving 13 bases between them. The CDR3, cysteine through phenylalanine, is 16 amino acids long. CDR3 DNA only is kept here, 48 bases in frame from base 1. CDR1 and CDR2 are drawn from the germline V gene (reference sequence): LGHDT, YNNKEL. Library generation was performed with PCR. The data were produced on an Illumina HiSeq 2500. To reduce PCR and sequencing biases, unique molecular identifiers were built into the TCR beta cDNA libraries. About 500,000 cDNA molecules were obtained for every 1 to 10 million input T cells, so each molecule roughly corresponded to one T cell. The same protocol used for the earlier healthy control dataset was applied to prepare and sequence the patient libraries. Samples belonging to the same batch were prepared together, multiplexed and sequenced on a shared HiSeq lane. Concerning the study's data processing: Raw barcoded reads were processed with MIGEC, and single-read molecular identifier groups were discarded before consensus assembly and CDR3 extraction. Clonotype tables were post-analysed with VDJtools, normalizing diversity by down-sampling all datasets to the smallest sample size. Repertoire overlap clustering matched CDR3 amino acid but not nucleotide sequences to correct batch-related cross-sample contamination. The public reads were reanalyzed by TCRdb: fastp trimming at Q25, MiXCR alignment, in-frame beta chains only. Rows are combined by CDR3 protein, so each entry shows the most common genes and DNA. TCRdb, not the original authors, processed these V and J calls. Here the sample has about 820,000 distinct CDR3 sequences; roughly half occur a single time. The ten largest clones represent 4.6% of the sample.

The full study reports these points: Normalized Chao1 diversity was significantly lower in multiple sclerosis patients than controls, suggesting substantial peripheral T-cell clonal expansion. The control group was slightly older than the multiple sclerosis patient group. Direct clustering with F measure showed strong co-clustering of samples prepared in the same batch, prompting a batch-effect correction. Four to six TRBV segments, including TRBV5-6, TRBV5-1 and TRBV20-1, were significantly more frequent in patients than controls.

The sample consisted of blood. This TCR derives from a girl aged 5-17 years with multiple sclerosis. The rearranged segments are TRBV3-1 and TRBJ2-5; TRBD1 might be the D gene, on 6 matching bases. The CDR3 protein: CASSQRGSLYQETQYF. Here is the DNA: TGTGCCAGCAGCCAAAGGGGGAGCCTGTACCAAGAGACCCAGTACTTC.